One TCR beta chain is described in this entry. CDR1 MNHEY and CDR2 SVGAGI come from the germline V gene. The J segment lost 7 bases and the V segment lost 6 bases, leaving 8 bases of the junction unmatched. CDR3 length: 13 amino acids. Assignment of participants to cohorts was predicated upon participant-reported clinical history. This entry comes from a study of blood T cell repertoires in COVID-19. Study as a whole: Sample material is recorded as cDNA or gDNA derived from T cells, B-cell-depleted T cells, or PBMCs.

The assay was immunoSEQ multiplex PCR, and TCRdb's table has in-frame clones only and misses some. The sample carries around 250,000 clones, around 84% recorded once. Sample: PBMCs or T cells enriched from blood (not recorded which). The source of this sequence is a man aged 18 to 30 who had recovered from COVID-19. The chain joins TRBV6-5 to TRBJ2-7, with 8 bases identical to TRBD1. CDR3 region: CASRDRVDGEQYF. The CDR3 bases are TGTGCCAGCAGGGACAGGGTAGATGGGGAGCAGTACTTC.